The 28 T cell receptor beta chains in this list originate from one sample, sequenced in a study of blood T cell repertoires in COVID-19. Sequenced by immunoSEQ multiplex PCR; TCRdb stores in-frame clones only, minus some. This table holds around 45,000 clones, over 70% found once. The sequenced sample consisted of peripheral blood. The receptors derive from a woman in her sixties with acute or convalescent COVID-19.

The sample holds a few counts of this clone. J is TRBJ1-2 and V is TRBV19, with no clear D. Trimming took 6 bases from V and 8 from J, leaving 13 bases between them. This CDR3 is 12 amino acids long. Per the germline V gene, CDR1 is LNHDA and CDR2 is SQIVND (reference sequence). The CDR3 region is CASSERGAGYTF. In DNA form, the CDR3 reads TGTGCCAGTAGCGAAAGAGGCGCCGGCTACACCTTC.

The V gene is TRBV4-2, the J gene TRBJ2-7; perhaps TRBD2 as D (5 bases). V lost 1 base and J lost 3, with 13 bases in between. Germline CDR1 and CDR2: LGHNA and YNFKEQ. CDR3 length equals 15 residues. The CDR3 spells CASSQGGLLGYEQYF. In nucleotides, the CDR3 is TGTGCCAGCAGCCAAGGTGGACTGCTCGGCTACGAGCAGTACTTC.

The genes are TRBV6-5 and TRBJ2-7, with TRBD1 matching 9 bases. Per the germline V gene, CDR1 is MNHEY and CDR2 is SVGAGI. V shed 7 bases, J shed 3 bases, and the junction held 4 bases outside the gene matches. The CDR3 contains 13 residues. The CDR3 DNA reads TGTGCCAGCACCGACAGGGGGGACTACGAGCAGTACTTC. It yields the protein CASTDRGDYEQYF.

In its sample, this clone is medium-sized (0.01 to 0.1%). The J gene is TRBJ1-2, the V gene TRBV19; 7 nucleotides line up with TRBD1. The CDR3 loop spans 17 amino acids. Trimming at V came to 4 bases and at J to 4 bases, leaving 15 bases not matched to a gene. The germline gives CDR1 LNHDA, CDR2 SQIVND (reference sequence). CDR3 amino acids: CASSTGGTGVRTYGYTF. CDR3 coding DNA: TGTGCCAGTAGTACTGGGGGTACAGGGGTTCGTACCTATGGCTACACCTTC.

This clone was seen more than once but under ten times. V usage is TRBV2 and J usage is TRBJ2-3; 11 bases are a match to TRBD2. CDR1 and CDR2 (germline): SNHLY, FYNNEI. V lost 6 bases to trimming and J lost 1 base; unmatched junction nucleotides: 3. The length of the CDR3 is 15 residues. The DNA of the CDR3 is TGTGCCAGCAGGTTACTAGCGGGGGGCACAGATACGCAGTATTTT. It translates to CASRLLAGGTDTQYF.

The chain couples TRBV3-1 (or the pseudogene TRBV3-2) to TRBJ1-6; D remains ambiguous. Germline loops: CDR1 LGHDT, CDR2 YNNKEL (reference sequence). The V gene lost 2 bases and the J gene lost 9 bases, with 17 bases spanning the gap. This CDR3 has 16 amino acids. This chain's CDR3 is CASSQTWEARGSPLHF. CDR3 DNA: TGTGCCAGCAGCCAAACTTGGGAGGCCCGCGGTTCACCCCTCCACTTT.

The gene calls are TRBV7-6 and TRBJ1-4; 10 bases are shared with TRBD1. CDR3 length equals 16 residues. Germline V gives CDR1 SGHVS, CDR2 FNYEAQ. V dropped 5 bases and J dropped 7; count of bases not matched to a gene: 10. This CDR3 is CASSPGWTGGAEKLFF. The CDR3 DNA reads TGTGCCAGCAGCCCGGGGTGGACAGGGGGGGCTGAAAAACTGTTTTTT.

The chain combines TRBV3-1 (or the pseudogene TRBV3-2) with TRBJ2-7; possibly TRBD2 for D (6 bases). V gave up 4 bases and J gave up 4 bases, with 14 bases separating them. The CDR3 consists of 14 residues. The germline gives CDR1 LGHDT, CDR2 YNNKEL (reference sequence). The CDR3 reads CASSRRGYPYEQYF. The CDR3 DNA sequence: TGTGCCAGCAGCCGGAGGGGATATCCGTACGAGCAGTACTTC.

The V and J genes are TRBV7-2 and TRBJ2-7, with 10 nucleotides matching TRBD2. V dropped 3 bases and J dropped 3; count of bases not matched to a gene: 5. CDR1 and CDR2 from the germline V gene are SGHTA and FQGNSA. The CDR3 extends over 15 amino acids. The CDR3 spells CASSFISGGGYEQYF. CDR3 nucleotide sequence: TGTGCCAGCAGCTTTATCAGCGGGGGGGGCTACGAGCAGTACTTC.

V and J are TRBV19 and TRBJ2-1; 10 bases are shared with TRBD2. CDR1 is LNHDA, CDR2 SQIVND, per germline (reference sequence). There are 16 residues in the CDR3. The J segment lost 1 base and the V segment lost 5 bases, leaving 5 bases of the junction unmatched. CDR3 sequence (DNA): TGTGCCAGTAGTGATCTACTAGCGGGGTCCTACAATGAGCAGTTCTTC. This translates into CASSDLLAGSYNEQFF.

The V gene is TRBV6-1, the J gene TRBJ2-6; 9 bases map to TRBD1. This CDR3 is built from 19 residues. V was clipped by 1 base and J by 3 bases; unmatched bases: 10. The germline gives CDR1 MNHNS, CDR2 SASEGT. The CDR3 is CASSEETGTGFFGANVLTF. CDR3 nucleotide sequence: TGTGCCAGCAGTGAAGAGACCGGGACAGGGTTTTTTGGGGCCAACGTCCTGACTTTC.

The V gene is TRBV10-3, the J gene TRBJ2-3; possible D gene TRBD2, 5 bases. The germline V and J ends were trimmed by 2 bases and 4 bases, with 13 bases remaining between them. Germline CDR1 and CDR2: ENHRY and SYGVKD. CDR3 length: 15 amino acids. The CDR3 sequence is CAISELVVSADTQYF. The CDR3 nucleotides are TGTGCCATCAGTGAGCTGGTAGTTAGCGCAGATACGCAGTATTTT.

The CDR3 here is CASSQDGTEEYEQYF. The CDR3 DNA sequence: TGTGCCAGCAGCCAAGACGGGACTGAGGAATACGAGCAGTACTTC. The rearrangement joins TRBV4-2 to TRBJ2-7; weak D call: TRBD2 (6 bases). V gave up 0 bases and J gave up 4 bases, with 13 bases separating them. CDR1 is LGHNA and CDR2 is YNFKEQ in the germline V gene. The CDR3 has 15 amino acids.

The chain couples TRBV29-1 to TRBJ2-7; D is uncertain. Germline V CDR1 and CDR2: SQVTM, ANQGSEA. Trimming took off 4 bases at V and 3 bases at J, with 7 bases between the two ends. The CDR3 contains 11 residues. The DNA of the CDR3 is TGCAGCGTTGTTGTAGACTACGAGCAGTACTTC. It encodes CSVVVDYEQYF.

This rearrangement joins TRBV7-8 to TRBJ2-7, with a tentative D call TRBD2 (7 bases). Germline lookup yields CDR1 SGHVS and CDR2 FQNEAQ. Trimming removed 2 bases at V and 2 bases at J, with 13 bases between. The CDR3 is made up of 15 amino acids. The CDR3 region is CASSLPPGGTYEQYF. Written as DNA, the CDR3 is TGTGCCAGCAGCTTACCCCCGGGGGGCACCTACGAGCAGTACTTC.

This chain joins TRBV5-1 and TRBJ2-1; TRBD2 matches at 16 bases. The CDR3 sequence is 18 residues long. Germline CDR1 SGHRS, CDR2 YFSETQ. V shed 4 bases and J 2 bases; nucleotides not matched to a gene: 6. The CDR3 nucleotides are TGCGCCAGCAGCCCCGGGACTAGCGGGGGGGTTACCTACAATGAGCAGTTCTTC. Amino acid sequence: CASSPGTSGGVTYNEQFF.

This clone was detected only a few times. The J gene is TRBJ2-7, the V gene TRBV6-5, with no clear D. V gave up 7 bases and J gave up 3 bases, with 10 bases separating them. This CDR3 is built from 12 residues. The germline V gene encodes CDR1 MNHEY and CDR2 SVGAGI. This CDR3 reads CASNSEDYEQYF. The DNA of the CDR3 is TGTGCCAGCAACTCTGAAGACTACGAGCAGTACTTC.

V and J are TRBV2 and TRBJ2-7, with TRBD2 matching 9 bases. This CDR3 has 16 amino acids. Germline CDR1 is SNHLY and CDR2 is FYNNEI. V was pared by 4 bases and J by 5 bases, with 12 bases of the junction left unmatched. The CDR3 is CASSVGLATIGDEQYF. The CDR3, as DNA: TGTGCCAGCAGTGTCGGACTAGCGACAATCGGGGACGAGCAGTACTTC.

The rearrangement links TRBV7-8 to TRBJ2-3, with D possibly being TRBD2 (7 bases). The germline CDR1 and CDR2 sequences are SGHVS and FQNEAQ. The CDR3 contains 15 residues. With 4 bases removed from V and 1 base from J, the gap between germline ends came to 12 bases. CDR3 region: CASSSPGGGTDTQYF. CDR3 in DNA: TGTGCCAGCAGCTCCCCGGGGGGCGGCACAGATACGCAGTATTTT. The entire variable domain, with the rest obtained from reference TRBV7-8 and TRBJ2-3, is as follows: GAGVSQSPRYKVAKRGQDVALRCDPISGHVSLFWYQQALGQGPEFLTYFQNEAQLDKSGLPSDRFFAERPEGSVSTLKIQRTQQEDSAVYLCASSSPGGGTDTQYFGPGTRLTVL.

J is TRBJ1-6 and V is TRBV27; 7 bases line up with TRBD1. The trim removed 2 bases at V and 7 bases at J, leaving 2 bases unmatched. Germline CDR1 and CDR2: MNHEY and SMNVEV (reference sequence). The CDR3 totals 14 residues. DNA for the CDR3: TGTGCCAGCAGTTTACAGGGGGTGAATTCACCCCTCCACTTT. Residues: CASSLQGVNSPLHF.

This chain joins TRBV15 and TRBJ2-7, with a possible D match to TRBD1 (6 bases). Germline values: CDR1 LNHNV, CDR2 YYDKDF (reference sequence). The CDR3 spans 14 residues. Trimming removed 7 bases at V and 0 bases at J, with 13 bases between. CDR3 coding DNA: TGTGCCACCAAGGACAGTCCTTTCTCCTACGAGCAGTACTTC. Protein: CATKDSPFSYEQYF.

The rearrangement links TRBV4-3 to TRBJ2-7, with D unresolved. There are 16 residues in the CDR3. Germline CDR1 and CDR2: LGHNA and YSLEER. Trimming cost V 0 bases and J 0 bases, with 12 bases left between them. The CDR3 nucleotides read TGCGCCAGCAGCCAAGACAGCACAGCAGCCTCCTACGAGCAGTACTTC. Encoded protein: CASSQDSTAASYEQYF.

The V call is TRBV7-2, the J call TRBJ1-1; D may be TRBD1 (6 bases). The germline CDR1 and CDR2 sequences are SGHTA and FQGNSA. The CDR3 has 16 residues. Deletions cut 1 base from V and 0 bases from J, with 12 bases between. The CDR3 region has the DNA TGTGCCAGCAGCTTAGGACGGGGGGCCCTGAACACTGAAGCTTTCTTT. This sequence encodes CASSLGRGALNTEAFF.

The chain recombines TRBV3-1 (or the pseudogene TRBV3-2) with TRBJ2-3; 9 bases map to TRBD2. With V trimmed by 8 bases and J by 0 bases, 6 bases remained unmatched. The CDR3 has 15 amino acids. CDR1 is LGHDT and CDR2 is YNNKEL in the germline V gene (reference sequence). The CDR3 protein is CASGGAGGSTDTQYF. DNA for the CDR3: TGTGCCAGCGGCGGAGCGGGGGGAAGCACAGATACGCAGTATTTT.

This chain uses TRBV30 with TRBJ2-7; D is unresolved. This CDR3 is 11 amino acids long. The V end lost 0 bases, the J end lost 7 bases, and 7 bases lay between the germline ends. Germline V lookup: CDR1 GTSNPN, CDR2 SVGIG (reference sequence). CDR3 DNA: TGTGCCTGGAGTGTCGCGTGGGAGCAGTACTTC. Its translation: CAWSVAWEQYF.

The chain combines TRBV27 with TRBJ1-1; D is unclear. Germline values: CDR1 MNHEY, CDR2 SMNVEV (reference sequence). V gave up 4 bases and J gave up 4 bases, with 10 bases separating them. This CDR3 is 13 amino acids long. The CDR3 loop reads CASSSEGGTEAFF. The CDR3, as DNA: TGTGCCAGCAGTTCCGAGGGCGGCACTGAAGCTTTCTTT.

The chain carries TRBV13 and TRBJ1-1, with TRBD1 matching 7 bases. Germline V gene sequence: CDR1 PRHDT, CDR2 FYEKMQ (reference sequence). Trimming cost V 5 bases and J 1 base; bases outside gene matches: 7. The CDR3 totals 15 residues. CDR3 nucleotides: TGTGCCAGCAGCCCCCGGGGACAGACGAACACTGAAGCTTTCTTT. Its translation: CASSPRGQTNTEAFF.

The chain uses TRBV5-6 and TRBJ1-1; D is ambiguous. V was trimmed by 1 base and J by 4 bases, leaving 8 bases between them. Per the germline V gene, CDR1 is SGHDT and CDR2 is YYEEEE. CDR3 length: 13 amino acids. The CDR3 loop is CASSLPSSTEAFF. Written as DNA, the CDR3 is TGTGCCAGCAGCTTGCCAAGTAGCACTGAAGCTTTCTTT.